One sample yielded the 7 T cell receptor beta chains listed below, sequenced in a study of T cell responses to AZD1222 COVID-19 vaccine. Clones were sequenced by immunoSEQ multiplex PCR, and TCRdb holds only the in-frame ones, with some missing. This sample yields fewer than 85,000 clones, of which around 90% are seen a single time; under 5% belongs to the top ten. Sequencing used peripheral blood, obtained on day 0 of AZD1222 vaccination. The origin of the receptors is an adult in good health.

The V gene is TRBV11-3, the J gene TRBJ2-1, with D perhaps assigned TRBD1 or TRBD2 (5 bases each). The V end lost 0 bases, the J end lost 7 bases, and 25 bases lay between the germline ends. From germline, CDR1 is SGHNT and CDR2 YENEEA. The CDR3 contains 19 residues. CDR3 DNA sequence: TGTGCCAGCAGCTTAGAGTCTGGCGCGTGGGGGTCAAGGAGGAATGAGCAGTTCTTC. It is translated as CASSLESGAWGSRRNEQFF.

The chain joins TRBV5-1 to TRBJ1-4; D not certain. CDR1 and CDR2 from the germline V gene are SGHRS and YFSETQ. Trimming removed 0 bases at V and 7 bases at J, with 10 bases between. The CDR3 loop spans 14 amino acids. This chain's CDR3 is CASSLAVSSEKLFF. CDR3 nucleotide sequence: TGCGCCAGCAGCTTGGCCGTCTCTTCTGAAAAACTGTTTTTT.

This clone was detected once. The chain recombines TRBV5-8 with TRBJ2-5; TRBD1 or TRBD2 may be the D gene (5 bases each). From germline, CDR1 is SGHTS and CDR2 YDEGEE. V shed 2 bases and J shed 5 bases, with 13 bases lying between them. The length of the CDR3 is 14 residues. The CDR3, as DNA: TGTGCCAGCAGCTTACCGAGGGGCCGTGAGACCCAGTACTTC. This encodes CASSLPRGRETQYF. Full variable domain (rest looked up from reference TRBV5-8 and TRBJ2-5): EAGVTQSPTHLIKTRGQQATLRCSPISGHTSVYWYQQALGLGLQFLLWYDEGEERNRGNFPPRFSGRQFPNYSSELNVNALELEDSALYLCASSLPRGRETQYFGPGTRLLVL.

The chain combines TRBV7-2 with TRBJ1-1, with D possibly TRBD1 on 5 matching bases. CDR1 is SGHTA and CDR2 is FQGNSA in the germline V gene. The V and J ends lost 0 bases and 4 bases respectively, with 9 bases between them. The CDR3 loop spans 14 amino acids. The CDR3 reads CASSLAGVRTEAFF. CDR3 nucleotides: TGTGCCAGCAGCTTAGCGGGGGTACGCACTGAAGCTTTCTTT.

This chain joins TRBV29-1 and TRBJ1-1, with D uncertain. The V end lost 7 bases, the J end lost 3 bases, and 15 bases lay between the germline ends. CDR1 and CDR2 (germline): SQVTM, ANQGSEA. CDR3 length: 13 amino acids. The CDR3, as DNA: TGCAGCGCAACGACCGGAGCGGACACTGAAGCTTTCTTT. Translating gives CSATTGADTEAFF.

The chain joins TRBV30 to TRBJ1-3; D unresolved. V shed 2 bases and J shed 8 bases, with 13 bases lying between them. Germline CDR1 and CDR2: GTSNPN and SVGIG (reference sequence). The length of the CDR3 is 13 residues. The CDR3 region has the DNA TGTGCCTGGAGTTTGAACCCGAGGGACACCATATATTTT. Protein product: CAWSLNPRDTIYF.

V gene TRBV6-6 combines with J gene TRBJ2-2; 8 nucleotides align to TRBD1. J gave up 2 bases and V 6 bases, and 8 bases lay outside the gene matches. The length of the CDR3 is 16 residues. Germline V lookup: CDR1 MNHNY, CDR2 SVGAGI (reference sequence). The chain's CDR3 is CASRPTDRGNTGELFF. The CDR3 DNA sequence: TGTGCCAGCAGGCCCACCGACAGGGGAAACACCGGGGAGCTGTTTTTT.